The rows below give T cell receptor beta chains drawn from one sample of a study of blood T cell repertoires in COVID-19. Data came from immunoSEQ multiplex PCR; TCRdb stores just in-frame clones and leaves some out. The table lists around 100,000 clones, about 90% of them singletons. Source material: peripheral blood. These receptors originate from a woman aged 25 to 45 with acute or convalescent COVID-19. CDR3s include the opening cysteine and the closing phenylalanine or tryptophan. Fields, in order: V gene, clone size, D gene, J gene, CDR3 DNA, CDR3 protein. The D gene is left open where the match is weak. Clone size is not always given. Where it is, it says once, few, many or a class for expanded clones.

TRBV2	.	.	TRBJ2-5	TGTGCCAGCAACCGAGGGTTCCAAGAGACCCAGTACTTC	CASNRGFQETQYF
TRBV10-3	.	.	TRBJ2-1	TGTGCCATCAGGCGACTACAAAATGACAATGAGCAGTTCTTC	CAIRRLQNDNEQFF
TRBV5-1	.	.	TRBJ2-5	TGCGCCAGCAGCCACATAACGGACAGTCAAGAGACCCAGTACTTC	CASSHITDSQETQYF
TRBV2	once	.	TRBJ1-2	TGTGCCAGCAGCCAGGTTAACTATGGCTACACCTTC	CASSQVNYGYTF
TRBV7-3	.	TRBD2	TRBJ2-7	TGTGCCAGCAGCCTGGAAGTACCGGGACTAGGGGGCGAGCAGTACTTC	CASSLEVPGLGGEQYF
TRBV7-3	.	.	TRBJ2-3	TGTGCCAGCAGTCGGGGAGGCAGGGGCACAGATACGCAGTATTTT	CASSRGGRGTDTQYF
TRBV6-5	.	.	TRBJ1-2	TGTGCCAGCAGGTCTTTCTATGGCTACACCTTC	CASRSFYGYTF
TRBV2	.	.	TRBJ2-2	TGTGCCAGCAGTGTAGGACTCAATACCGGGGAGCTGTTTTTT	CASSVGLNTGELFF
TRBV27	.	.	TRBJ2-5	TGTGCCAGCAGTTTAACACCTCAAGAGACCCAGTACTTC	CASSLTPQETQYF
TRBV27	.	.	TRBJ1-3	TGTGCCAGCAGTTTTAGTTCCTCTGGAAACACCATATATTTT	CASSFSSSGNTIYF
TRBV6-5	.	.	TRBJ1-3	TGTGCCAGCAGTTACTCAGGGAGTGCTGGAAACACCATATATTTT	CASSYSGSAGNTIYF
TRBV11-3	.	.	TRBJ1-2	TGTGCCAGCAGCCGAGGGGGAGACTATGGCTACACCTTC	CASSRGGDYGYTF
TRBV5-1	few	.	TRBJ1-1	TGCGCCAGCAGCCCAGGGGCCCAGGGGACTGAAGCTTTCTTT	CASSPGAQGTEAFF
TRBV4-1	.	.	TRBJ2-7	TGCGCCAGCAGCCCGGGCCAGGGGCCCCGGGGGGCTGAGCAGTACTTC	CASSPGQGPRGAEQYF
TRBV28	.	TRBD2	TRBJ2-3	TGTGCCAGCAGACCCGCGGGACTAGCGGTAACAGATACGCAGTATTTT	CASRPAGLAVTDTQYF
TRBV15	.	.	TRBJ2-7	TGTGCCACCAGCCCGCGGGGGCTCTCCTACGAGCAGTACTTC	CATSPRGLSYEQYF
TRBV11-3	.	TRBD1	TRBJ2-4	TGTGCCAGCAGCGGGGGACAGAGAAACATTCAGTACTTC	CASSGGQRNIQYF
TRBV7-9	few	.	TRBJ2-1	TGTGCCAGCCGCTACCTTACAGGGAATGAGCAGTTCTTC	CASRYLTGNEQFF
TRBV5-5	.	.	TRBJ1-2	TGTGCCAGCAGCCCGCGCTCTAACTATGGCTACACCTTC	CASSPRSNYGYTF
TRBV7-2	few	.	TRBJ1-2	TGTGCCAGCAGCGGGAGTTCGGGGAACTATGGCTACACCTTC	CASSGSSGNYGYTF
TRBV13	once	TRBD1	TRBJ1-3	TGTGCCAGCAGCCCCGATACAGGGGTAGGAAACACCATATATTTT	CASSPDTGVGNTIYF
TRBV7-2	.	.	TRBJ1-6	TGTGCCAGCAGCTTCGGGACACTCGCCTTGACACCCCTCCACTTT	CASSFGTLALTPLHF
TRBV6-5	.	.	TRBJ1-1	TGTGCCAGCACCCGGGGGGGCAGGGAGGTCACTGAAGCTTTCTTT	CASTRGGREVTEAFF
TRBV5-6	.	.	TRBJ1-2	TGTGCCAGCAGCTGGGAGGCAGGGCCTTATGGCTACACCTTC	CASSWEAGPYGYTF
TRBV7-9	.	.	TRBJ2-7	TGTGCCAGCAGCCAAACAGGCTACGAGCAGTACTTC	CASSQTGYEQYF
TRBV5-1	once	TRBD1	TRBJ2-1	TGCGCCAGCAGCTTTGGGACAGGGGGCTTCAATGAGCAGTTCTTC	CASSFGTGGFNEQFF
TRBV7-2	.	.	TRBJ2-2	TGTGCCAGCAGCCCTCTAACCGGGGAGCTGTTTTTT	CASSPLTGELFF
TRBV7-2	few	.	TRBJ1-2	TGTGCCAGCAGACTAAGTCCTGTGAGCTATGGCTACACCTTC	CASRLSPVSYGYTF
TRBV6-1	.	TRBD1	TRBJ2-3	TGTGCCAGCAGTGAAACAACAGGGGTTGCAGATACGCAGTATTTT	CASSETTGVADTQYF
TRBV7-8	.	.	TRBJ2-3	TGTGCCAGCAGCTTAGTCGTGTCGCCAGCAGATACGCAGTATTTT	CASSLVVSPADTQYF
TRBV28	.	.	TRBJ1-6	TGTGCCAGCAGTGCACAGGCCAGCGAAACACCCCTCCACTTT	CASSAQASETPLHF
TRBV6-5	.	.	TRBJ1-2	TGTGCCAGCAGTATGGACTCAAACTATGGCTACACCTTC	CASSMDSNYGYTF
TRBV5-1	.	.	TRBJ1-2	TGCGCCAGCAGCCTTGTCGGGGGGCAGGGGAAGGGCTACACCTTC	CASSLVGGQGKGYTF
TRBV6-2/TRBV6-3	.	.	TRBJ1-2	TGTGCCACCATCCCCGACCAGCGGGCTATTGGCTACACCTTC	CATIPDQRAIGYTF
TRBV4-1	.	.	TRBJ1-2	TGCGCCAGCAGCCAAGATTGGCAGGGAGGACTTACTAACTATGGCTACACCTTC	CASSQDWQGGLTNYGYTF
TRBV5-5	.	TRBD1	TRBJ1-5	TGTGCCAGCAGCTTGTGGGGGGACAGGGAATCGCGACAGCCCCAGCATTTT	CASSLWGDRESRQPQHF
TRBV7-2	.	TRBD2	TRBJ2-2	TGTGCCAGCAGCTTAGAACTAGCGGGGGCGGCCGGGGAGCTGTTTTTT	CASSLELAGAAGELFF
TRBV4-1	.	.	TRBJ2-7	TGCGCCAGCAGCCCCGACCTGGGAGGTCTCCACGAGCAGTACTTC	CASSPDLGGLHEQYF
TRBV7-2	.	.	TRBJ1-2	TGTGCCAGCAGCGCGGACCCAGGTTGGGGGCCCTATGGCTACACCTTC	CASSADPGWGPYGYTF
TRBV10-3	.	.	TRBJ2-7	TGTGCCATCAGTGAGTCTCGCGAGCAGTACTTC	CAISESREQYF
TRBV5-1	once	TRBD1	TRBJ1-4	TGCGCCAGCAGCGTACGGGGACAGGGGATGTTAGTAAATGAAAAACTGTTTTTT	CASSVRGQGMLVNEKLFF
TRBV6-7	medium-sized	.	TRBJ1-1	TGTGCCAGCAGTTCCCCTCGAGGACCCCGGGGAAACACTGAAGCTTTCTTT	CASSSPRGPRGNTEAFF
TRBV3-1/TRBV3-2	once	.	TRBJ2-7	TGTGCCAGCAGCCAAGATACGGGTAGCTCCTACGAGCAGTACTTC	CASSQDTGSSYEQYF
TRBV5-8	.	TRBD1	TRBJ1-1	TGTGCCAGCAGGAAGACAGGGCCGGGCACTGAAGCTTTCTTT	CASRKTGPGTEAFF
TRBV7-9	.	TRBD1	TRBJ2-7	TGTGCCAGCAGCTCCGCCCCAGGACAGGGAACGGACGAGCAGTACTTC	CASSSAPGQGTDEQYF
TRBV5-6	.	.	TRBJ1-2	TGTGCCAGCAGCTTTATGGAGTCGAACTATGGCTACACCTTC	CASSFMESNYGYTF
TRBV7-9	.	.	TRBJ2-7	TGTGCCAGCACCTGGGACACCTACTCCTCCTACGAGCAGTACTTC	CASTWDTYSSYEQYF
TRBV5-1	.	TRBD1	TRBJ2-7	TGCGCCAGCAGCTTCGGACAGGGGGCAGAAGAGCAGTACTTC	CASSFGQGAEEQYF
TRBV19	few	.	TRBJ1-1	TGTGCCAGTAAAGGGGGTAGAAACACTGAAGCTTTCTTT	CASKGGRNTEAFF
TRBV7-8	.	TRBD1	TRBJ2-7	TGTGCCAGCAGCACACGGGACAGCGCCTACGAGCAGTACTTC	CASSTRDSAYEQYF
TRBV6-4	medium-sized	.	TRBJ2-7	TGTGCCAGCACCCGACAGGAACCCTCCTACGAGCAGTACTTC	CASTRQEPSYEQYF